This T cell receptor (beta chain) derives from a study of early T cells in non-severe SARS-CoV-2 infection. Study-level background: Bulk RNA taken from unsorted whole blood was sequenced, leaving chains unpaired.

Overall study results and limits: Database matching using VDJdb favored anti-spike CD8 responses, with private and CD4 specificities left missing.

In regard to this clonotype: Its antigen is unknown.

Tagging with unique molecular identifiers was applied to individual cDNA molecules. Using its own MiXCR run on the 5' RACE reads, TCRdb lists one record per CDR3 protein. The table records 85,000 to 100,000 distinct CDR3 sequences, approximately 11% of them present only once. Sequenced here: whole blood, sampled at baseline. The receptor was isolated from an adult who was a healthcare worker with PCR-confirmed SARS-CoV-2 infection or an uninfected control (not recorded which).

CDR3 amino acids: CASSYSDLAGVSYEQYF. The CDR3 DNA follows: TGTGCCAGCAGTTACTCTGATCTAGCGGGAGTTAGCTACGAGCAGTACTTC. This chain uses TRBV6-2 or TRBV6-3 with TRBJ2-7, with TRBD2 matching over 10 bases. CDR1 is MNHEY, CDR2 SVGEGT, per germline. The CDR3 covers 17 residues. Trimming removed 0 bases from V and 3 bases from J; junction bases left unmatched: 8.